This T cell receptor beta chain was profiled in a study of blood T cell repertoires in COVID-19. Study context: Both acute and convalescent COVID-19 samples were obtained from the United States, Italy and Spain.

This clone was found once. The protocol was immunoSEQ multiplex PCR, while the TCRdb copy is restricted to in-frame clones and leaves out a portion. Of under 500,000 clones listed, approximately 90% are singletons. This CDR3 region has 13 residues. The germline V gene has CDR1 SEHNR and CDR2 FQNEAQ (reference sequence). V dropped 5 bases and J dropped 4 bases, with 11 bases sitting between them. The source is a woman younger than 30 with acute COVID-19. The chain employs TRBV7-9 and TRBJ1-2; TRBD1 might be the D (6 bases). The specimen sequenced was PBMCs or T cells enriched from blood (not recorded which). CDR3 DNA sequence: TGTGCCAGCAGCATGACAGGACTCTATGGCTACACCTTC. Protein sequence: CASSMTGLYGYTF.